These 4 T cell receptor beta chains were all obtained from the same sample, sequenced in a study of Ad26.COV2.S vaccination and SARS-CoV-2 variants. Clones were sequenced by immunoSEQ multiplex PCR, and TCRdb holds only the in-frame ones, with some missing. This table has 350,000 to 450,000 clones, around 92% appearing once. The sample was peripheral blood, taken after recovery from COVID-19. Every receptor here comes from a human donor who had recovered from COVID-19.

The chain couples TRBV5-1 to TRBJ1-1; TRBD1 matches 8 bases. Trimming removed 2 bases from V and 6 bases from J; junction bases left unmatched: 9. Germline V gene sequence: CDR1 SGHRS, CDR2 YFSETQ. The CDR3 loop spans 15 amino acids. The CDR3 region has the DNA TGCGCCAGCAGCTTATCGGACAGGGTCGATCCTGAAGCTTTCTTT. Translated, it gives CASSLSDRVDPEAFF.

The chain joins TRBV5-4 to TRBJ2-7; 8 bases are shared with TRBD1. CDR1 and CDR2 (germline): SGHNT, YYREEE (reference sequence). V trimming: 4 bases; J trimming: 2 bases; junction bases outside the gene matches: 11. The length of the CDR3 is 16 residues. CDR3 in amino acids: CASSKFGQGATYEQYF. The DNA of the CDR3 is TGTGCCAGCAGCAAATTCGGACAGGGTGCAACCTACGAGCAGTACTTC.

The CDR3 nucleotides read TGTGCCACCAGTGATTTGCTGGGACAGGACAACTCCTACAATGAGCAGTTCTTC. Translated: CATSDLLGQDNSYNEQFF. The chain combines TRBV24-1 with TRBJ2-1; TRBD1 matches 8 bases. The trim removed 0 bases at V and 0 bases at J, leaving 6 bases unmatched. This CDR3 has 18 residues. Germline-derived CDR1 and CDR2 are KGHDR and SFDVKD.

The chain carries TRBV19 and TRBJ1-2; 7 nucleotides align to TRBD1. Germline loops: CDR1 LNHDA, CDR2 SQIVND (reference sequence). Germline trimming cut 3 bases from V and 5 bases from J; bases unmatched to any gene: 15. The CDR3 runs to 17 residues. This chain's CDR3 is CASSMFGTEGARYGYTF. Here the CDR3 DNA reads TGTGCCAGTAGTATGTTCGGGACAGAAGGAGCTCGTTATGGCTACACCTTC.